The 13 T cell receptor beta chains in this list originate from one sample, sequenced in a study of T cell responses to AZD1222 COVID-19 vaccine. Some clones are missing from TCRdb's copy, which holds only in-frame ones; the method was immunoSEQ multiplex PCR. This sample has approximately 110,000 clones; about 88% occur once, and the top ten carry about 10%. The specimen was peripheral blood, collected on day 0 of AZD1222 vaccination. The receptors stem from an adult in good health.

This sequence joins TRBV28 and TRBJ1-6; D gene uncertain. Germline-derived CDR1 and CDR2 are MDHEN and SYDVKM. Trimming took 2 bases from V and 0 from J, leaving 17 bases between them. The CDR3 loop spans 19 amino acids. Here the CDR3 reads CASSLTLTRFSSYNSPLHF. For the CDR3, the DNA is TGTGCCAGCAGTTTAACCCTAACAAGATTCAGCTCCTATAATTCACCCCTCCACTTT.

V gene TRBV11-3 combines with J gene TRBJ2-2; 11 bases agree with TRBD2. This CDR3 spans 19 amino acids. Germline V gene data show CDR1 as SGHNT and CDR2 as YENEEA. Trimming took 4 bases from V and 1 from J; bases not matched to a gene: 11. CDR3 in DNA: TGTGCCAGCAGCTCCCCTAGCGGGGGGTCTCTTTTGAACACCGGGGAGCTGTTTTTT. It is translated as CASSSPSGGSLLNTGELFF.

V and J are TRBV9 and TRBJ1-2; no clear D. The CDR3 runs to 14 residues. Germline values: CDR1 SGDLS, CDR2 YYNGEE. The V and J ends lost 7 bases and 0 bases respectively, with 13 bases between them. The CDR3 DNA reads TGTGCCAGCGCGAGGCCGGGAGCTAACTATGGCTACACCTTC. Its translation: CASARPGANYGYTF.

The rearrangement links TRBV27 to TRBJ1-3; perhaps TRBD1 as D (5 bases). V lost 2 bases and J lost 2, with 7 bases in between. The CDR3 is 14 residues long. CDR1 and CDR2 from the germline V gene are MNHEY and SMNVEV (reference sequence). The CDR3 region has the DNA TGTGCCAGCAGTTTAAGGGGTACTGGAAACACCATATATTTT. This translates into CASSLRGTGNTIYF.

This clone occurred a few times. The J gene is TRBJ1-5, the V gene TRBV12-5; D unresolved. Germline lookup yields CDR1 LGHNT and CDR2 FRNRAP. V shed 1 base and J shed 1 base, with 2 bases lying between them. CDR3 size: 13 residues. The CDR3 region has the DNA TGTGCTAGTGGTTTGGAGAGCAATCAGCCCCAGCATTTT. Its protein product is CASGLESNQPQHF.

The chain joins TRBV6-2 or TRBV6-3 to TRBJ1-1; 10 bases agree with TRBD1. Germline lookup yields CDR1 MNHEY and CDR2 SVGEGT. There are 13 residues in the CDR3. V dropped 5 bases and J dropped 11; count of bases not matched to a gene: 8. CDR3 in amino acids: CASSRQGANDAFF. The CDR3 coding sequence is TGTGCCAGCAGTCGACAGGGGGCGAATGATGCTTTCTTT.

A word on this clone: Mismatch with germline at one junction end may stem from a read error. The chain has TRBV7-7 and TRBJ1-2, with a weak D call TRBD1 (6 bases). This CDR3 has 19 amino acids. Germline CDR1 and CDR2: SSHAT and FNYEAQ (reference sequence). CDR3 coding DNA: TGTGCTAGCAGCCAAGAAAACGGGACACGGATGTTGTTGTACTATGGCTACACCTTC. Residues: CASSQENGTRMLLYYGYTF. The full variable domain, rest sourced from reference TRBV7-7 and TRBJ1-2, is GAGVSQSPRYKVTKRGQDVTLRCDPISSHATLYWYQQALGQGPEFLTYFNYEAQPDKSGLPSDRFSAERPEGSISTLTIQRTEQRDSAMYRCASSQENGTRMLLYYGYTFGSGTRLTVV.

This chain links TRBV28 with TRBJ1-2; D is ambiguous. V was shortened by 7 bases and J by 0 bases, with 6 bases between the two germline ends. The CDR3 contains 12 residues. CDR1 MDHEN and CDR2 SYDVKM come from the germline V gene. CDR3 nucleotide sequence: TGTGCCAGCACAGCATCTAACTATGGCTACACCTTC. Translation gives CASTASNYGYTF.

In DNA form, the CDR3 reads TGCAGCGCCAGGGGGCTAGCGGGAGCCGGAATTGGCAATGAGCAGTTCTTC. It codes for CSARGLAGAGIGNEQFF. This chain joins TRBV29-1 and TRBJ2-1; 10 positions agree with TRBD2. There are 17 residues in the CDR3. Looked up from germline, CDR1 is SQVTM and CDR2 is ANQGSEA. The J segment lost 6 bases and the V segment lost 7 bases, leaving 18 bases of the junction unmatched.

The chain couples TRBV5-1 to TRBJ2-1, with TRBD2 matching 8 bases. Germline assignment: CDR1 SGHRS and CDR2 YFSETQ. V lost 2 bases and J lost 2; bases outside the gene matches: 6. The CDR3 is made up of 16 amino acids. The CDR3 DNA follows: TGCGCCAGCAGCTTAAGTTCCGGGGGGGCCTACAATGAGCAGTTCTTC. Translated, it gives CASSLSSGGAYNEQFF.

V usage is TRBV11-3 and J usage is TRBJ2-7; a possible D gene is TRBD1 (6 bases). Germline V gene lookup returns CDR1 SGHNT and CDR2 YENEEA. With 5 bases removed from V and 3 bases from J, the gap between germline ends came to 11 bases. There are 13 residues in the CDR3. The CDR3 sequence is CASSPQGFYEQYF. The CDR3 region has the DNA TGTGCCAGCAGCCCACAGGGATTCTACGAGCAGTACTTC.

This clone showed up just once. This chain joins TRBV3-1 (or the pseudogene TRBV3-2) and TRBJ2-1; 7 bases match TRBD2. CDR3 length: 17 residues. Unmatched junction bases numbered 7, after V lost 1 base and J lost 1 base. Germline V gives CDR1 LGHDT, CDR2 YNNKEL (reference sequence). Here the CDR3 reads CASSQVRLAASYNEQFF. The CDR3 nucleotides are TGTGCCAGCAGCCAAGTTAGGCTAGCGGCATCCTACAATGAGCAGTTCTTC.

The chain recombines TRBV19 with TRBJ2-5; 10 bases line up with TRBD1. Losses at the gene ends were 8 bases for V and 5 bases for J; bases not matched to a gene: 11. Looked up from germline, CDR1 is LNHDA and CDR2 is SQIVND (reference sequence). This CDR3 is built from 15 residues. This chain's CDR3 is CASSLRDRGVETQYF. The DNA of the CDR3 is TGTGCCAGTTCTCTCCGGGACAGGGGAGTTGAGACCCAGTACTTC.